This TCR beta chain was captured by sequencing in a study of T cell responses to AZD1222 COVID-19 vaccine. Background on the study: Pooling covered second doses at about 4 or about 12 weeks. Study-wide points: Reports indicate that nearly half of spike-specific TCRs are directed at unmutated variant regions. Two AZD1222 administrations were followed by greater Spike-specific TCR breadth and depth. Seropositivity was recorded at baseline in only 5 or 6 AZD1222 recipients.

Produced via immunoSEQ multiplex PCR; TCRdb's table is partial and in-frame only. The sample gives about 120,000 clones, more than 80% of which show up once; about 5.3% is in the top ten. Concerning this clone itself: Its antigen is as yet unknown.

Trimming left V 7 bases short and J 5 bases short, with 15 bases between. The CDR3 covers 13 residues. Germline V gene data show CDR1 as LNHDA and CDR2 as SQIVND (reference sequence). The sample here was peripheral blood, taken on day 0 of AZD1222 vaccination. The clonotype comes from an adult in good health. The rearrangement joins TRBV19 to TRBJ2-7; possible D gene TRBD1, 5 bases. CDR3: CASTPSKGNEQYF. CDR3 nucleotide sequence: TGTGCCAGTACCCCTTCCAAGGGGAACGAGCAGTACTTC.